The T cell receptor beta chain under discussion was sequenced for a study of blood T cell repertoires in COVID-19. Here immunoSEQ multiplex PCR was the method, and the copy in TCRdb shows in-frame clones only, minus some. The sample yields about 97,000 clones, around 87% seen once. CDR1 is SEHNR and CDR2 is FQNEAQ in the germline V gene (reference sequence). V shed 5 bases and J 1 base; nucleotides not matched to a gene: 6. The CDR3 covers 15 residues. The sequence came from a woman younger than 45 with acute or convalescent COVID-19. The sample was peripheral blood. The rearrangement joins TRBV7-9 to TRBJ2-3; 7 bases map to TRBD2. CDR3 amino acids: CASSAYSGGTDTQYF. CDR3 DNA: TGTGCCAGCAGCGCCTACAGCGGGGGCACAGATACGCAGTATTTT. The variable domain in full, completed from reference TRBV7-9 and TRBJ2-3, reads DTGVSQNPRHKITKRGQNVTFRCDPISEHNRLYWYRQTLGQGPEFLTYFQNEAQLEKSRLLSDRFSAERPKGSFSTLEIQRTEQGDSAMYLCASSAYSGGTDTQYFGPGTRLTVL.